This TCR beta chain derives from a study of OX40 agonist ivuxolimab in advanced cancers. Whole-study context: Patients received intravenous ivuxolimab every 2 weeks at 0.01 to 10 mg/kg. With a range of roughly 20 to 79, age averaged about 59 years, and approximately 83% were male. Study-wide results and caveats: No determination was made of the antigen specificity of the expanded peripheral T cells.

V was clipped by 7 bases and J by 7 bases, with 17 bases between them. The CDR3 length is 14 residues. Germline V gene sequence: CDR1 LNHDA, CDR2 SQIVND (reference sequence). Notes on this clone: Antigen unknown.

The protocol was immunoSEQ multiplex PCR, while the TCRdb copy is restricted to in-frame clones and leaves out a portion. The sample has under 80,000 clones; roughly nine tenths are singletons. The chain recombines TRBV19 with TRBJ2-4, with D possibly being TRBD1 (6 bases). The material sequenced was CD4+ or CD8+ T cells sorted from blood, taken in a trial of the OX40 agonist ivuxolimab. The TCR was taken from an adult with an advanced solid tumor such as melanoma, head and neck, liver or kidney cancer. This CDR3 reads CASKAGALWNIQYF. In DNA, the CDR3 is TGTGCCAGTAAGGCAGGGGCCCTGTGGAACATTCAGTACTTC. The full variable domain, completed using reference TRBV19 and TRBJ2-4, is DGGITQSPKYLFRKEGQNVTLSCEQNLNHDAMYWYRQDPGQGLRLIYYSQIVNDFQKGDIAEGYSVSREKKESFPLTVTSAQKNPTAFYLCASKAGALWNIQYFGAGTRLSVL.